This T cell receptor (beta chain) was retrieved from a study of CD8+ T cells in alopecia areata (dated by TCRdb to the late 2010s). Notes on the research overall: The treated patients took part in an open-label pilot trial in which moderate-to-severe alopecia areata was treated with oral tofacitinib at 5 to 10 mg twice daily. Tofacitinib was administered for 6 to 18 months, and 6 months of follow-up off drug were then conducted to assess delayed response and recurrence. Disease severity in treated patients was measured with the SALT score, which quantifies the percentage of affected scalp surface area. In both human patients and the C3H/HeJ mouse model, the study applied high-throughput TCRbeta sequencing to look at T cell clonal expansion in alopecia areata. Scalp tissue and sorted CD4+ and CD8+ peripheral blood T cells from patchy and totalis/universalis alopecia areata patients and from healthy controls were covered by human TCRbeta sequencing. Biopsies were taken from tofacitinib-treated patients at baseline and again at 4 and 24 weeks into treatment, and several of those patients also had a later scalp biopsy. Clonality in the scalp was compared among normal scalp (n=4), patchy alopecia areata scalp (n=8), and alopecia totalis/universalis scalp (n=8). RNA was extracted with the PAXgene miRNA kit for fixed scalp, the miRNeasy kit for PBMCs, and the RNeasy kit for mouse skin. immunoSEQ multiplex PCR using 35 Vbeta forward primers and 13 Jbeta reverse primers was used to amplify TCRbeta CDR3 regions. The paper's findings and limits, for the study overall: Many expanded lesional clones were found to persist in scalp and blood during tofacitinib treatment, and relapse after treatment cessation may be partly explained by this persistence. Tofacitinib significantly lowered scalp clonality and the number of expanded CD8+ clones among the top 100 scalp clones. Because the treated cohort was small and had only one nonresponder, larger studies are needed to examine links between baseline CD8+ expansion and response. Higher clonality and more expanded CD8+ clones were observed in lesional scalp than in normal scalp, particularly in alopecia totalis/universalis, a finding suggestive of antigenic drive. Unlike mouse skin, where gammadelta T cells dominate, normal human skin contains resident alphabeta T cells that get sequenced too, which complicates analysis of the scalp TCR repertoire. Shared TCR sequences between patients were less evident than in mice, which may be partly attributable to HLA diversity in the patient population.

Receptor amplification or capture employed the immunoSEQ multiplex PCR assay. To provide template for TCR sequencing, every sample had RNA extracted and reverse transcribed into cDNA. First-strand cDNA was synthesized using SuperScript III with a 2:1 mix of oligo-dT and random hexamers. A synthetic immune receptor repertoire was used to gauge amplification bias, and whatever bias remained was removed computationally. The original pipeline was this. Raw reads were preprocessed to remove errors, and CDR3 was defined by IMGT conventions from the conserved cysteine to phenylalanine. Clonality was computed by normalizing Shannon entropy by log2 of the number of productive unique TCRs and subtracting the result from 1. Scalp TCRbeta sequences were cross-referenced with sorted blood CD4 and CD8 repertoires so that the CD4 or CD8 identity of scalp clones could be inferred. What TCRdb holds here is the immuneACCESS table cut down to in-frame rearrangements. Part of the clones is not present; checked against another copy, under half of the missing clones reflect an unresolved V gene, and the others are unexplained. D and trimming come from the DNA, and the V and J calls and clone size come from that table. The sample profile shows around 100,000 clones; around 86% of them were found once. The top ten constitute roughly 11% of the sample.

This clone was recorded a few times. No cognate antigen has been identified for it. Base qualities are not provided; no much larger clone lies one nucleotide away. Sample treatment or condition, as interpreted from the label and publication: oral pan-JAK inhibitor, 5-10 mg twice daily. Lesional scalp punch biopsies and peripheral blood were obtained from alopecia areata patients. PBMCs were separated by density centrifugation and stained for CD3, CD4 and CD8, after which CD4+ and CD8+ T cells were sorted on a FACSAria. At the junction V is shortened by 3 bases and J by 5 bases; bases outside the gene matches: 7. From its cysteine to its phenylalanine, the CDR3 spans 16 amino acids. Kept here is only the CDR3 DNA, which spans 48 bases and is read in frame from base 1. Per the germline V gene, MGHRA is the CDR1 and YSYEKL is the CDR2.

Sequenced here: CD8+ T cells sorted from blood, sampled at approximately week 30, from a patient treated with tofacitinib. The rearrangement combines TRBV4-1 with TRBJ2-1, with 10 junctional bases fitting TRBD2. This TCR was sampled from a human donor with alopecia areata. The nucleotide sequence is TGCGCCAGCAGCCAGGTAGCGGGAGGCACCGACAATGAGCAGTTCTTC. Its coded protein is CASSQVAGGTDNEQFF.